A single sample gave rise to the 4 T cell receptor beta chains below, sequenced in a study of cytomegalovirus exposure and HLA in healthy donors. Vbeta (60) and Jbeta (13) primers were used in the PCR. Repertoires were generated with immunoSEQ multiplex PCR, while TCRdb's copy carries only in-frame clones and drops some. This sample has hundreds of thousands of clones, with roughly 84% found just once. Sequences were obtained from PBMCs. The source is a girl aged 2-10 years in good health and CMV-seronegative.

The J gene is TRBJ1-2, the V gene TRBV7-9; D call uncertain. Germline V lookup: CDR1 SEHNR, CDR2 FQNEAQ (reference sequence). The CDR3 is made up of 10 amino acids. V was clipped by 6 bases and J by 6 bases, with 5 bases between them. Written as DNA, the CDR3 is TGTGCCAGCAGGGGAGATGGCTACACCTTC. This codes for CASRGDGYTF.

In its sample, this clone was seen a few times. This chain uses TRBV6-5 with TRBJ2-7, with 10 bases that match TRBD2. Germline CDR1 MNHEY, CDR2 SVGAGI. The CDR3 spans 15 residues. After removal of 6 bases from V and 0 bases from J, the junction contained 5 bases not matched to a gene. The CDR3 DNA reads TGTGCCAGCAGAGTCAGCGGGGGGGCCTCCTACGAGCAGTACTTC. This gives the protein CASRVSGGASYEQYF.

This chain uses TRBV30 with TRBJ1-1; possible D gene TRBD1, 6 bases. The CDR3 contains 14 residues. Germline CDR1 is GTSNPN and CDR2 is SVGIG (reference sequence). The V and J ends lost 6 bases and 0 bases respectively, with 14 bases between them. The DNA of the CDR3 is TGTGCCTGTACTGCCGGGGGGCTGAACACTGAAGCTTTCTTT. It encodes CACTAGGLNTEAFF.

This rearrangement joins TRBV7-9 to TRBJ2-7, with 9 bases lining up with TRBD1. In germline, CDR1 is SEHNR, CDR2 FQNEAQ (reference sequence). The CDR3 spans 16 residues. Trimming at V came to 5 bases and at J to 3 bases, leaving 11 bases not matched to a gene. CDR3 DNA sequence: TGTGCCAGCAGCCCATGGACAGGGGCCTCCATCTACGAGCAGTACTTC. Its translation: CASSPWTGASIYEQYF.